Each of the 26 T cell receptor beta chains below was sequenced from the same sample in a study of T-cell reconstitution after alpha-beta-depleted transplantation in children. Using unique molecular identifiers, the investigators prepared the TCRbeta library. One entry per CDR3 protein, called by TCRdb with MiXCR from the PCR reads. The sample records a few hundred thousand distinct CDR3 sequences, around 16% being singletons. The sequencing here drew on PBMCs from the stem cell graft donor, taken from the stem cell graft. The source is a human donor who donated a stem cell graft to a child with acute lymphoblastic leukemia.

This clonotype was observed a few times. This chain links TRBV27 with TRBJ1-5; D gene uncertain. The germline gives CDR1 MNHEY, CDR2 SMNVEV (reference sequence). Trimming left V 6 bases short and J 0 bases short, with 3 bases between. The CDR3 contains 12 residues. Here the CDR3 DNA reads TGTGCCAGCAGAACTAGCAATCAGCCCCAGCATTTT. This codes for CASRTSNQPQHF.

This clonotype appeared a few times. The chain carries TRBV7-9 and TRBJ2-3; D perhaps matches TRBD1 (5 bases). Germline CDR1 SEHNR, CDR2 FQNEAQ (reference sequence). The CDR3 spans 15 residues. V lost 3 bases to trimming and J lost 8 bases, with 18 bases between them. DNA of the CDR3: TGTGCCAGCAGCTTCCCCCCCAGGGCGTTGCCTACGCAGTATTTT. Amino acid sequence: CASSFPPRALPTQYF.

This clonotype was counted only a few times. The gene calls are TRBV9 and TRBJ1-5; D gene uncertain. The V gene's germline CDR1 is SGDLS and CDR2 YYNGEE. The CDR3 runs to 15 residues. The V end was cut by 0 bases, the J end by 2 bases, with 9 bases between. The CDR3 DNA is TGTGCCAGCAGCGTAGGAGGGATGGGCAATCAGCCCCAGCATTTT. The encoded protein is CASSVGGMGNQPQHF.

The chain recombines TRBV20-1 with TRBJ2-7, with a weak D call TRBD1 (5 bases). Germline V gives CDR1 DFQATT, CDR2 SNEGSKA (reference sequence). CDR3 size: 15 residues. Trimming took 3 bases from V and 0 from J, leaving 15 bases between them. CDR3 region: CSARVGDSNSYEQYF. CDR3 nucleotides: TGCAGTGCTAGGGTAGGAGACAGTAACTCCTACGAGCAGTACTTC.

The chain has TRBV15 and TRBJ2-7; tentative D call: TRBD2 (7 bases). Germline-derived CDR1 and CDR2 are LNHNV and YYDKDF (reference sequence). This CDR3 is 16 amino acids long. V was clipped by 0 bases and J by 6 bases, with 18 bases between them. Written as DNA, the CDR3 is TGTGCCACCAGCAGAGATCGGGGGGCAGGGCGCCGCGAGCAGTACTTC. The encoded protein is CATSRDRGAGRREQYF.

The V and J genes are TRBV20-1 and TRBJ2-3, with 10 positions matching TRBD2. Trimming removed 3 bases from V and 2 bases from J; junction bases left unmatched: 8. The germline CDR1 and CDR2 sequences are DFQATT and SNEGSKA (reference sequence). The CDR3 is 16 amino acids. This chain's CDR3 is CSASPIAGGPTDTQYF. CDR3 nucleotides: TGCAGTGCTAGCCCCATAGCGGGAGGCCCCACAGATACGCAGTATTTT.

A few counts support this clonotype. The rearrangement joins TRBV30 to TRBJ2-6, with D unclear. The CDR3 is 19 residues long. From germline, CDR1 is GTSNPN and CDR2 SVGIG (reference sequence). Trimming pared 0 bases from V and 0 bases from J, leaving 18 bases between. In DNA, the CDR3 is TGTGCCTGGAGTGTACTGGAGATTTCGAGTCTCTCTGGGGCCAACGTCCTGACTTTC. Translating it yields CAWSVLEISSLSGANVLTF.

This clonotype showed up just a few times. J is TRBJ2-2 and V is TRBV9; D is unresolved. Trimming took off 0 bases at V and 6 bases at J, with 12 bases between the two ends. The CDR3 has 15 amino acids. The germline gives CDR1 SGDLS, CDR2 YYNGEE. This CDR3 is CASSVEWGSAGELFF. CDR3 bases: TGTGCCAGCAGCGTAGAATGGGGTTCAGCCGGGGAGCTGTTTTTT.

Written as DNA, the CDR3 is TGCGCCAGCAGCCAAGCCAGGGGACACCTCCCTGAAGCTTTCTTT. It yields the protein CASSQARGHLPEAFF. The chain has TRBV4-1 and TRBJ1-1; perhaps TRBD1 as D (6 bases). Germline assignment: CDR1 MGHRA and CDR2 YSYEKL. V lost 1 base and J 6 bases, leaving 15 bases between the germline ends. The CDR3 runs to 15 residues.

The V call is TRBV9, the J call TRBJ2-3, with 7 bases lining up with TRBD2. The germline CDR1 and CDR2 sequences are SGDLS and YYNGEE. The CDR3 length is 14 residues. V lost 6 bases to trimming and J lost 4 bases; unmatched junction nucleotides: 8. The CDR3, as DNA: TGTGCCAGCATCGTCACTAGCGCGCCAGATACGCAGTATTTT. It encodes CASIVTSAPDTQYF.

This clonotype was detected only a few times. The chain joins TRBV12-3 or TRBV12-4 to TRBJ2-7; 8 nucleotides align to TRBD2. V lost 8 bases and J lost 0; bases outside the gene matches: 9. The CDR3 is 15 residues long. The CDR3 bases are TGTGCCAGCGTTCATTCGGGAGGGAGCTCCTACGAGCAGTACTTC. Its translation is CASVHSGGSSYEQYF.

This CDR3 is CASSPSRDVYNEQFF. The DNA for the CDR3 is TGCGCCAGCAGCCCCTCCCGAGACGTGTACAATGAGCAGTTCTTC. The rearrangement joins TRBV5-1 to TRBJ2-1; no clear D gene. From germline, CDR1 is SGHRS and CDR2 YFSETQ. This CDR3 has 15 amino acids. V lost 4 bases to trimming and J lost 4 bases, with 15 bases between them.

The table lists this clonotype with a few counts. CDR3 nucleotides: TGCAGTGCGGAACAGGACACAACTAATGAAAAACTGTTTTTT. This sequence encodes CSAEQDTTNEKLFF. The rearrangement uses TRBV20-1 and TRBJ1-4; a weak D match, TRBD1 (5 bases). V was trimmed by 6 bases and J by 0 bases, leaving 11 bases between them. CDR1 and CDR2 from the germline V gene are DFQATT and SNEGSKA (reference sequence). This CDR3 is 14 amino acids long.

A few counts support this clonotype. The rearrangement links TRBV5-1 to TRBJ2-2; D is unresolved. Germline CDR1 SGHRS, CDR2 YFSETQ. Deletions cut 6 bases from V and 0 bases from J, with 12 bases between. This CDR3 comprises 15 residues. CDR3 DNA sequence: TGCGCCAGCACAACACGGGCCGCGAACACCGGGGAGCTGTTTTTT. It encodes CASTTRAANTGELFF.

The J gene is TRBJ1-4, the V gene TRBV20-1; unclear D gene. From germline, CDR1 is DFQATT and CDR2 SNEGSKA (reference sequence). Deletions cut 6 bases from V and 0 bases from J, with 11 bases between. This CDR3 region has 14 residues. CDR3 protein: CSALNDPTNEKLFF. The CDR3, as DNA: TGCAGTGCCCTGAACGATCCAACTAATGAAAAACTGTTTTTT.

V gene TRBV15 combines with J gene TRBJ1-4; D possibly corresponds to TRBD1 (6 bases). The CDR3 is 16 amino acids. V shed 0 bases and J shed 7 bases, with 15 bases lying between them. The germline V gene has CDR1 LNHNV and CDR2 YYDKDF (reference sequence). DNA of the CDR3: TGTGCCACCAGCAGAGATCGAGGGTTAGGGGGTGAAAAACTGTTTTTT. Encoded protein: CATSRDRGLGGEKLFF.

This clonotype came up a few times. The rearrangement uses TRBV5-1 and TRBJ2-1, with TRBD2 identical over 15 bases. Trimming took 2 bases from V and 7 from J; bases not matched to a gene: 7. Germline CDR1 and CDR2: SGHRS and YFSETQ. This CDR3 contains 17 residues. CDR3 amino acids: CASSFQRTSGRENEQFF. The CDR3 DNA reads as TGCGCCAGCAGCTTTCAGAGGACTAGCGGGAGGGAGAATGAGCAGTTCTTC.

In the case of this clonotype: Its ends do not fully match the called genes, so a read error is possible. This chain links TRBV10-3 with TRBJ2-5, with D possibly TRBD1 on 5 matching bases. CDR3 length: 14 amino acids. CDR1 ENHRY and CDR2 SYGVKD come from the germline V gene. The chain's CDR3 is CAISFTGSQETHYF. In nucleotides, the CDR3 is TGTGCCATCAGTTTCACAGGTTCCCAAGAGACCCACTACTTC.

This rearrangement joins TRBV6-1 to TRBJ2-7; D is unresolved. The CDR3 runs to 12 residues. V dropped 6 bases and J dropped 3 bases, with 9 bases sitting between them. Germline values: CDR1 MNHNS, CDR2 SASEGT. The CDR3 is CASRSDLYEQYF. CDR3 sequence (DNA): TGTGCCAGCAGATCGGACCTCTACGAGCAGTACTTC.

The genes are TRBV7-8 and TRBJ2-2; D tentatively reads TRBD1 or TRBD2 (7 bases each). CDR1 and CDR2 (germline): SGHVS, FQNEAQ. The CDR3 runs 16 residues. V shed 4 bases and J shed 3 bases, with 15 bases lying between them. CDR3 amino acids: CASSSTGAGDTGELFF. CDR3 DNA sequence: TGTGCCAGCAGCTCAACAGGGGCGGGGGACACCGGGGAGCTGTTTTTT.

This clonotype was detected only a few times. This chain links TRBV24-1 with TRBJ2-1; a weak D match, TRBD1 (5 bases). The CDR3 runs to 12 residues. Germline loops: CDR1 KGHDR, CDR2 SFDVKD. V was shortened by 4 bases and J by 7 bases, with 7 bases between the two germline ends. CDR3 sequence reads: CATSDPGNEQFF. In DNA form, the CDR3 reads TGTGCCACCAGTGACCCAGGGAATGAGCAGTTCTTC.

V usage is TRBV6-5 and J usage is TRBJ1-1, with unresolved D. Germline CDR1 reads MNHEY; CDR2 reads SVGAGI. The CDR3 has 14 amino acids. Trimming cost V 2 bases and J 1 base, with 8 bases left between them. CDR3 amino acids: CASSYETRNTEAFF. The CDR3 coding sequence is TGTGCCAGCAGTTACGAAACTAGGAACACTGAAGCTTTCTTT.

The table lists this clonotype with many counts. The chain carries TRBV18 and TRBJ2-7; 10 positions match TRBD2. CDR3 length: 13 amino acids. V gave up 5 bases and J gave up 5 bases; unmatched junction bases: 3. Germline-derived CDR1 and CDR2 are KGHSH and LQKENI. In DNA form, the CDR3 reads TGTGCCAGCTCATCCGGGACTAGCGACGAGCAGTACTTC. As protein: CASSSGTSDEQYF.

This clonotype was seen only a few times. V and J are TRBV6-1 and TRBJ2-3; D ambiguous. Germline lookup yields CDR1 MNHNS and CDR2 SASEGT. The CDR3 is 14 residues long. V dropped 7 bases and J dropped 3 bases, with 14 bases sitting between them. The CDR3 here is CASNVARKTDTQYF. The CDR3 DNA follows: TGTGCCAGCAACGTGGCCAGGAAGACAGATACGCAGTATTTT.

This chain uses TRBV7-2 with TRBJ1-1; D may be TRBD1 (5 bases). The germline gives CDR1 SGHTA, CDR2 FQGNSA. The V and J ends lost 7 bases and 0 bases respectively, with 21 bases between them. This CDR3 contains 17 residues. CDR3 in amino acids: CASTTGGPRLVNTEAFF. For the CDR3, the DNA is TGTGCCAGCACCACAGGAGGCCCACGGCTGGTGAACACTGAAGCTTTCTTT.

This clonotype has more than one count but fewer than ten. The genes are TRBV5-1 and TRBJ2-7; D call uncertain. The CDR3 runs 14 residues. V gave up 0 bases and J gave up 6 bases, with 13 bases separating them. Germline CDR1 SGHRS, CDR2 YFSETQ. CDR3 residues: CASSLGVPGLEQYF. The CDR3 DNA follows: TGCGCCAGCAGCTTGGGGGTTCCCGGCCTCGAGCAGTACTTC.